The source of this TCR beta chain is a study of resident and recirculating memory T cells in vitiligo. Using immunoSEQ multiplex PCR, the repertoire was profiled, and TCRdb retains in-frame clones only, with some absent. The sample has some 70,000 clones; 80% to 95% are singletons. This CDR3 region has 16 residues. V gave up 5 bases and J gave up 0 bases, with 11 bases separating them. In germline, CDR1 is SGHTA, CDR2 FQGTGA. Stability required unchanged lesions during the previous 6 months. This clonotype was sampled from a male donor with vitiligo. The V and J genes are TRBV7-3 and TRBJ1-6; TRBD1 might be the D (6 bases). The sequenced material came from blood. This CDR3 reads CASSPQGLSYNSPLHF. The CDR3 coding sequence is TGTGCCAGCAGCCCCCAGGGGCTCTCCTATAATTCACCCCTCCACTTT.